This T cell receptor (beta chain) appears in the sequencing data of a study of cytomegalovirus exposure and HLA in healthy donors. CDR1 LNHNV and CDR2 YYDKDF come from the germline V gene (reference sequence). The CDR3 runs to 15 residues. Trimming shortened V by 0 bases and J by 4 bases, and 12 bases separated the two germline ends. TCRdb's copy holds only in-frame clones and misses some; the assay was immunoSEQ multiplex PCR. This table holds 200,000 or so clones, approximately 80% found once. The chain combines TRBV15 with TRBJ1-2, with a tentative D call TRBD1 (6 bases). This TCR was sampled from a woman younger than 45 in good health and CMV-seropositive. Material: PBMCs. CDR3 coding DNA: TGTGCCACCAGCAGAGATTATGGCAGGGGCTATGGCTACACCTTC. It specifies CATSRDYGRGYGYTF.